A single sample gave rise to the 20 T cell receptor beta chains below, sequenced in a study of cytomegalovirus exposure and HLA in healthy donors. Both 60 Vbeta primers and 13 Jbeta primers went into the PCR. Clones were sequenced by immunoSEQ multiplex PCR, and TCRdb holds only the in-frame ones, with some missing. The sample contains some 130,000 clones, about four fifths of which appear only once. The sample consisted of PBMCs. The receptors stem from a woman aged 35 to 49 in good health and CMV-seronegative.

V is TRBV7-6 and J is TRBJ2-7, with D maybe TRBD2 (6 bases). The CDR3 totals 15 residues. The V end was cut by 2 bases, the J end by 2 bases, with 13 bases between. Germline loops: CDR1 SGHVS, CDR2 FNYEAQ. The CDR3 is CASSLNAGRPYEQYF. As DNA, the CDR3 is TGTGCCAGCAGCTTAAACGCGGGGAGGCCCTACGAGCAGTACTTC.

The chain combines TRBV7-2 with TRBJ1-3; D gene ambiguous. The CDR3 sequence is 15 residues long. From germline, CDR1 is SGHTA and CDR2 FQGNSA. Trimming stripped 1 base from V and 0 bases from J, with 7 bases between. This chain's CDR3 is CASSLDTASGNTIYF. CDR3 bases: TGTGCCAGCAGCTTAGACACAGCCTCTGGAAACACCATATATTTT.

The rearrangement links TRBV9 to TRBJ2-5, with 8 bases lining up with TRBD2. V dropped 4 bases and J dropped 4; count of bases not matched to a gene: 6. There are 14 residues in the CDR3. Germline V CDR1 and CDR2: SGDLS, YYNGEE. This CDR3 reads CASSSSGGLETQYF. CDR3 DNA: TGTGCCAGCAGCTCCAGCGGGGGATTAGAGACCCAGTACTTC.

This chain joins TRBV2 and TRBJ2-1; 12 nucleotides agree with TRBD2. This CDR3 region has 15 residues. Trimming cost V 7 bases and J 8 bases; bases outside gene matches: 9. The germline gives CDR1 SNHLY, CDR2 FYNNEI. CDR3 bases: TGTGCCAGCACGGAAAGACTAGCGGGGGTCTATGAGCAGTTCTTC. Protein: CASTERLAGVYEQFF.

The rearrangement uses TRBV19 and TRBJ2-3; weak D call: TRBD2 (5 bases). The V gene lost 3 bases and the J gene lost 3 bases, with 13 bases spanning the gap. The CDR3 is made up of 15 amino acids. The germline gives CDR1 LNHDA, CDR2 SQIVND (reference sequence). For the CDR3, the DNA is TGTGCCAGTAGTATGCTGGAGGAATTGACAGATACGCAGTATTTT. Its translation: CASSMLEELTDTQYF.

This sequence joins TRBV6-1 and TRBJ1-1; tentative D call: TRBD1 (5 bases). Trimming shortened V by 8 bases and J by 4 bases, and 14 bases separated the two germline ends. Per germline, CDR1 MNHNS and CDR2 SASEGT. The CDR3 is 13 residues long. This chain's CDR3 is CASGLGGGTEAFF. Written as DNA, the CDR3 is TGTGCCAGCGGATTGGGGGGTGGCACTGAAGCTTTCTTT.

This CDR3 is CASSQGMGNPGLSGNTIYF. The CDR3 DNA reads as TGTGCCAGCAGCCAAGGAATGGGGAACCCAGGGTTATCTGGAAACACCATATATTTT. V usage is TRBV14 and J usage is TRBJ1-3, with D perhaps matching TRBD1 (5 bases). The CDR3 totals 19 residues. The V end lost 1 base, the J end lost 1 base, and 20 bases lay between the germline ends. The V gene's germline CDR1 is SGHDN and CDR2 FVKESK.

This clone appeared a single time. This chain connects TRBV6-5 to TRBJ2-1, with a tentative D call TRBD2 (6 bases). V lost 4 bases and J 3 bases, leaving 7 bases between the germline ends. Germline assignment: CDR1 MNHEY and CDR2 SVGAGI. The CDR3 contains 13 residues. The chain's CDR3 is CASSWRDYNEQFF. In DNA, the CDR3 is TGTGCCAGCAGTTGGCGGGACTACAATGAGCAGTTCTTC.

Only one count was recorded for this clone. This chain joins TRBV4-1 and TRBJ1-1, with D possibly TRBD1 on 6 matching bases. Trimming took off 2 bases at V and 6 bases at J, with 16 bases between the two ends. The length of the CDR3 is 15 residues. The V gene's germline CDR1 is MGHRA and CDR2 YSYEKL. CDR3 in DNA: TGCGCCAGCAGCCAACCTCTCACAGGGACCCCTGAAGCTTTCTTT. Its translation: CASSQPLTGTPEAFF.

The chain combines TRBV27 with TRBJ2-1; maybe TRBD1 (5 bases). CDR1 and CDR2 from the germline V gene are MNHEY and SMNVEV (reference sequence). The CDR3 extends over 12 amino acids. V was trimmed by 3 bases and J by 8 bases, leaving 8 bases between them. The CDR3 is CASSFWGDEQFF. DNA of the CDR3: TGTGCCAGCAGTTTTTGGGGCGATGAGCAGTTCTTC.

The gene calls are TRBV5-1 and TRBJ1-5; maybe TRBD1 (6 bases). This CDR3 region has 15 residues. Trimming stripped 1 base from V and 3 bases from J, with 11 bases between. Per the germline V gene, CDR1 is SGHRS and CDR2 is YFSETQ. The DNA of the CDR3 is TGCGCCAGCAGCTTGTGGTCAGGGGACAATCAGCCCCAGCATTTT. As protein: CASSLWSGDNQPQHF. The whole variable domain, filled in from reference TRBV5-1 and TRBJ1-5, reads KAGVTQTPRYLIKTRGQQVTLSCSPISGHRSVSWYQQTPGQGLQFLFEYFSETQRNKGNFPGRFSGRQFSNSRSEMNVSTLELGDSALYLCASSLWSGDNQPQHFGDGTRLSIL.

Concerning this clone itself: Within the sample, other DNA sequences also encode this same CDR3. This sequence joins TRBV27 and TRBJ1-3, with a weak D call TRBD1 (6 bases). V was clipped by 5 bases and J by 1 base, with 9 bases between them. Germline CDR1 MNHEY, CDR2 SMNVEV (reference sequence). The CDR3 has 14 residues. DNA of the CDR3: TGTGCCAGCAGTCGGGACACGTCTGGAAACACCATATATTTT. Protein sequence: CASSRDTSGNTIYF.

This chain joins TRBV6-5 and TRBJ1-4, with a possible D match to TRBD1 (6 bases). Germline CDR1 MNHEY, CDR2 SVGAGI. V lost 6 bases and J lost 5, with 13 bases in between. The CDR3 covers 14 residues. CDR3 sequence (DNA): TGTGCCAGCAGGCAACCGGGACAAAATGAAAAACTGTTTTTT. The encoded protein is CASRQPGQNEKLFF.

The chain carries TRBV18 and TRBJ2-3, with D uncertain. The CDR3 is 14 residues long. V lost 2 bases, J lost 3 bases, and 9 bases lay in between. Germline loops: CDR1 KGHSH, CDR2 LQKENI. The CDR3 spells CASSPASETDTQYF. The CDR3 DNA reads as TGTGCCAGCTCACCAGCCTCCGAGACAGATACGCAGTATTTT.

The V and J genes are TRBV30 and TRBJ1-4; weak D call: TRBD1 (5 bases). Germline lookup yields CDR1 GTSNPN and CDR2 SVGIG (reference sequence). V lost 0 bases and J lost 10, with 12 bases in between. This CDR3 is built from 13 residues. Written as DNA, the CDR3 is TGTGCCTGGAGTGTAGGGGTCAAAGGAAAACTGTTTTTT. Its protein is CAWSVGVKGKLFF. Full variable domain (missing parts from reference TRBV30 and TRBJ1-4): SQTIHQWPATLVQPVGSPLSLECTVEGTSNPNLYWYRQAAGRGLQLLFYSVGIGQISSEVPQNLSASRPQDRQFILSSKKLLLSDSGFYLCAWSVGVKGKLFFGSGTQLSVL.

The genes are TRBV10-3 and TRBJ2-3; 10 bases are shared with TRBD2. The junction had 4 bases not matched to a gene; V was cut back by 4 bases and J by 3 bases. The germline V gene has CDR1 ENHRY and CDR2 SYGVKD. The CDR3 has 15 residues. CDR3 region: CAISAASGGTDTQYF. CDR3 coding DNA: TGTGCCATCAGTGCGGCTAGCGGGGGTACAGATACGCAGTATTTT.

This chain uses TRBV10-2 with TRBJ1-2; no definite D call. This CDR3 spans 11 amino acids. Germline V gives CDR1 WSHSY, CDR2 SAAADI. Trimming shortened V by 3 bases and J by 6 bases, and 5 bases separated the two germline ends. Written as DNA, the CDR3 is TGCGCCAGCAGTGACAGAAATGGCTACACCTTC. Protein product: CASSDRNGYTF.

This rearrangement joins TRBV5-1 to TRBJ1-1; D might be TRBD1 (6 bases). Trimming removed 0 bases at V and 4 bases at J, with 13 bases between. There are 15 residues in the CDR3. The germline CDR1 and CDR2 sequences are SGHRS and YFSETQ. The CDR3 spells CASSLEGQGITEAFF. The CDR3 DNA sequence: TGCGCCAGCAGCTTGGAGGGGCAGGGGATCACTGAAGCTTTCTTT.

The V and J genes are TRBV4-1 and TRBJ2-5; D is perhaps TRBD2 (7 bases). The CDR3 spans 17 residues. V lost 0 bases and J 0 bases, leaving 14 bases between the germline ends. Germline CDR1 and CDR2: MGHRA and YSYEKL. The CDR3: CASSQDGGGLYQETQYF. In DNA, the CDR3 is TGCGCCAGCAGCCAAGATGGGGGGGGGCTGTACCAAGAGACCCAGTACTTC.

This chain joins TRBV29-1 and TRBJ2-7; 14 positions agree with TRBD2. Trimming at V came to 4 bases and at J to 2 bases, leaving 1 base not matched to a gene. Germline V gene lookup returns CDR1 SQVTM and CDR2 ANQGSEA. This CDR3 is built from 14 residues. For the CDR3, the DNA is TGCAGCGTTGGGGGACTAGCGGGGGCCTACGAGCAGTACTTC. Its protein is CSVGGLAGAYEQYF.